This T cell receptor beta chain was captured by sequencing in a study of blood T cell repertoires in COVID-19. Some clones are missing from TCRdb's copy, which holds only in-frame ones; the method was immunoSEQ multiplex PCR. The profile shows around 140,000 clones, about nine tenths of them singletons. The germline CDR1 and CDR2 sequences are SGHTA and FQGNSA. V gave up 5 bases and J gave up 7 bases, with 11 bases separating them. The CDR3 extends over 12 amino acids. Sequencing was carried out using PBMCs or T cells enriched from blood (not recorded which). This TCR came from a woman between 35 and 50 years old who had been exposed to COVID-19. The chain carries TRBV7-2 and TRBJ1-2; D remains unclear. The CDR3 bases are TGTGCCAGCAGCCCGGCGGGGTTTGGCTACACCTTC. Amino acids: CASSPAGFGYTF.